This passage covers 12 T cell receptor beta chains from one sample sequenced in a study of blood T cell repertoires in COVID-19. Repertoires were generated with immunoSEQ multiplex PCR, while TCRdb's copy carries only in-frame clones and drops some. The profile shows approximately 290,000 clones, 75% to 90% of them singletons. Sequenced sample: PBMCs or T cells enriched from blood (not recorded which). The receptors originated from a woman aged 30 to 39 who had recovered from COVID-19.

The chain carries TRBV19 and TRBJ1-1; D possibly corresponds to TRBD1 (6 bases). CDR1 is LNHDA, CDR2 SQIVND, per germline (reference sequence). The CDR3 runs 12 residues. Trimming took off 11 bases at V and 5 bases at J, with 15 bases between the two ends. CDR3: CASTYRDTEAFF. The CDR3 nucleotides are TGTGCCTCTACTTACAGGGATACTGAAGCTTTCTTT.

This chain uses TRBV27 with TRBJ1-6; D may be TRBD1 (6 bases). CDR1 and CDR2 (germline): MNHEY, SMNVEV (reference sequence). V dropped 2 bases and J dropped 10 bases, with 15 bases sitting between them. CDR3 size: 15 residues. The CDR3 DNA reads TGTGCCAGCAGTTTAGCGGCAGGGGAGCGCTCACCCCTCCACTTT. Its protein product is CASSLAAGERSPLHF.

This chain connects TRBV3-1 (or the pseudogene TRBV3-2) to TRBJ2-3; TRBD2 matches 7 bases. With 4 bases clipped from V and 5 bases from J, the junction kept 9 bases outside the gene matches. Looked up from germline, CDR1 is LGHDT and CDR2 is YNNKEL (reference sequence). This CDR3 has 15 amino acids. The DNA of the CDR3 is TGTGCCAGCAGCCCCCAAGCGTCTAGCGGAGATACGCAGTATTTT. Translating it yields CASSPQASSGDTQYF.

This clone was found once. This chain uses TRBV9 with TRBJ2-1; 8 nucleotides agree with TRBD1. The germline CDR1 and CDR2 sequences are SGDLS and YYNGEE. The V segment lost 5 bases and the J segment 4 bases; nucleotides outside the gene matches: 8. This CDR3 has 15 residues. CDR3 sequence reads: CASSPRTGSYNEQFF. CDR3 nucleotide sequence: TGTGCCAGCAGTCCCCGGACAGGGAGTTACAATGAGCAGTTCTTC. The whole variable domain, filled in from reference TRBV9 and TRBJ2-1, reads DSGVTQTPKHLITATGQRVTLRCSPRSGDLSVYWYQQSLDQGLQFLIQYYNGEERAKGNILERFSAQQFPDLHSELNLSSLELGDSALYFCASSPRTGSYNEQFFGPGTRLTVL.

This rearrangement joins TRBV29-1 to TRBJ1-1, with 7 bases that match TRBD1. Germline V gene sequence: CDR1 SQVTM, CDR2 ANQGSEA. After removal of 6 bases from V and 4 bases from J, the junction contained 5 bases not matched to a gene. The CDR3 sequence is 12 residues long. In DNA, the CDR3 is TGCAGCGTCCAGGGGGGCGTCACTGAAGCTTTCTTT. This gives the protein CSVQGGVTEAFF.

The chain carries TRBV30 and TRBJ1-6; possibly TRBD1 for D (5 bases). Germline CDR1 and CDR2: GTSNPN and SVGIG (reference sequence). Trimming removed 0 bases from V and 8 bases from J, with 14 bases in between. The CDR3 has 15 amino acids. Here the CDR3 DNA reads TGTGCCTGGAGTGTACTCGGGCAGGGCGATTCACCCCTCCACTTT. It specifies CAWSVLGQGDSPLHF.

This clone has just one count. The chain couples TRBV14 to TRBJ2-2, with D maybe TRBD2 (5 bases). Trimming pared 6 bases from V and 2 bases from J, leaving 19 bases between. CDR3 size: 17 residues. Germline CDR1 and CDR2: SGHDN and FVKESK. The CDR3 protein is CASSSRRSGSNTGELFF. The CDR3 DNA sequence: TGTGCCAGCAGTTCAAGGAGGTCGGGGTCAAACACCGGGGAGCTGTTTTTT.

The genes are TRBV7-9 and TRBJ2-5; 9 bases align to TRBD1. With V trimmed by 5 bases and J by 4 bases, 5 bases remained unmatched. CDR1 SEHNR and CDR2 FQNEAQ come from the germline V gene (reference sequence). This CDR3 is 14 amino acids long. The CDR3 DNA reads TGTGCCAGCAGCCCGGACAGGGGTGGAGAGACCCAGTACTTC. Protein product: CASSPDRGGETQYF.

This clone showed up just once. The gene calls are TRBV11-3 and TRBJ2-1; D may be TRBD2 (5 bases). This CDR3 has 14 amino acids. Trimming shortened V by 5 bases and J by 0 bases, and 8 bases separated the two germline ends. From germline, CDR1 is SGHNT and CDR2 YENEEA. The CDR3 nucleotides read TGTGCCAGCAGCCCGGGAAGCTCCTACAATGAGCAGTTCTTC. Protein product: CASSPGSSYNEQFF.

The chain couples TRBV28 to TRBJ2-2; no definite D call. Trimming took off 4 bases at V and 0 bases at J, with 9 bases between the two ends. This CDR3 is built from 15 residues. Per the germline V gene, CDR1 is MDHEN and CDR2 is SYDVKM. DNA of the CDR3: TGTGCCAGCAGTTCTATGGTCTCGAACACCGGGGAGCTGTTTTTT. Encoded protein: CASSSMVSNTGELFF.

DNA for the CDR3: TGTGCCAGCAGCCTAGGAGATTCTGGAAACACCATATATTTT. Protein product: CASSLGDSGNTIYF. The rearrangement joins TRBV3-1 (or the pseudogene TRBV3-2) to TRBJ1-3; no definite D call. Germline lookup yields CDR1 LGHDT and CDR2 YNNKEL (reference sequence). This CDR3 comprises 14 residues. V lost 4 bases, J lost 1 base, and 8 bases lay in between.

The chain carries TRBV3-1 (or the pseudogene TRBV3-2) and TRBJ2-5, with TRBD2 identical over 10 bases. The length of the CDR3 is 14 residues. V was clipped by 7 bases and J by 5 bases; unmatched bases: 7. Germline V gene lookup returns CDR1 LGHDT and CDR2 YNNKEL (reference sequence). Here the CDR3 reads CASTGLAASETQYF. As DNA, the CDR3 is TGTGCCAGCACCGGACTAGCGGCTTCTGAGACCCAGTACTTC.